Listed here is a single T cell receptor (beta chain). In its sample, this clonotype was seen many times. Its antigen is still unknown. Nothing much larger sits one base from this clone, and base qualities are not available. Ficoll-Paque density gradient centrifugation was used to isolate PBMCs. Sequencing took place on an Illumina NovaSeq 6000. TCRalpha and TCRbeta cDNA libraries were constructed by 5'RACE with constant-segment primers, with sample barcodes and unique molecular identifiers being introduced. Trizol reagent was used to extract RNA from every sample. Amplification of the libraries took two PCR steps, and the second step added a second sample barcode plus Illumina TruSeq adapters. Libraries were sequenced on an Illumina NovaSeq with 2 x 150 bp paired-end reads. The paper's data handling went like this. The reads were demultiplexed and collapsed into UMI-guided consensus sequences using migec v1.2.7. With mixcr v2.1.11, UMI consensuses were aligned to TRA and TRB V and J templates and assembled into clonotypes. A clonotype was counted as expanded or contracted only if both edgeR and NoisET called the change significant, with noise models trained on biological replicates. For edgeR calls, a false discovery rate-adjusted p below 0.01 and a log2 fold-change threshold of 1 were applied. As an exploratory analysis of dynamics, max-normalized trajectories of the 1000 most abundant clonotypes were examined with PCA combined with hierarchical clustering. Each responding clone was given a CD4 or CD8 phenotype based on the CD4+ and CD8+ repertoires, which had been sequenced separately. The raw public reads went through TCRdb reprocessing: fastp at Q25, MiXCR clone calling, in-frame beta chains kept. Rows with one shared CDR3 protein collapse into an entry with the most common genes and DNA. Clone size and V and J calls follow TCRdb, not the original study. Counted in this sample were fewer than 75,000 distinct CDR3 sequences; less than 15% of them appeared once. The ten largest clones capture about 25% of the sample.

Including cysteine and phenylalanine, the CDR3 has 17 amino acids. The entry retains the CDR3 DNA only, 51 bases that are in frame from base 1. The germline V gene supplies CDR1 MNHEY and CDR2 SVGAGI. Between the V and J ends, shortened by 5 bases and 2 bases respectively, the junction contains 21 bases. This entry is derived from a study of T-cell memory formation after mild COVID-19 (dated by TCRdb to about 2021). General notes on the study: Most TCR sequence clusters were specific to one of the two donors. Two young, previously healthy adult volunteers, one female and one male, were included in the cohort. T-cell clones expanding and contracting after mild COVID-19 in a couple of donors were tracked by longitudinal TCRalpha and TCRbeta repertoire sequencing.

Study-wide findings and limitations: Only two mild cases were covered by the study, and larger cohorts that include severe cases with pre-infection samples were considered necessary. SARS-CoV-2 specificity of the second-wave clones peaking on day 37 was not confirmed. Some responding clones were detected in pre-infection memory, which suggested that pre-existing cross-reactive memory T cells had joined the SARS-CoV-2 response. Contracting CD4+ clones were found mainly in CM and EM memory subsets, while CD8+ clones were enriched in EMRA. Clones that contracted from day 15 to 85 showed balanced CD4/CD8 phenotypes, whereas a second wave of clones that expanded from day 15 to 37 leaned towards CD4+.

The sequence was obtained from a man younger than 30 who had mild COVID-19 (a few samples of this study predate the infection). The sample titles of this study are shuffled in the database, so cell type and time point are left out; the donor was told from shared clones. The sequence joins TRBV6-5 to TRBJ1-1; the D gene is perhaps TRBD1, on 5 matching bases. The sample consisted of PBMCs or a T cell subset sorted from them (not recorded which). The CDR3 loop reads CASSDDNYFRGNTEAFF. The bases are TGTGCCAGCAGTGACGACAACTATTTTAGGGGAAACACTGAAGCTTTCTTT.